This T cell receptor (beta chain) originates from a study of T-cell memory formation after mild COVID-19. Study results and caveats: Those CD4+ clones that contracted were mainly in CM and EM (CD8+ ones in EMRA). Day 15 to 85 contractors were CD4/CD8 balanced; later expanders leaned CD4+.

There are many counts of this clonotype. Its antigen remains unidentified. Amplification by 5'RACE using constant-segment primers produced TCR alpha and TCR beta cDNA libraries that carried sample barcodes and UMIs. TCRdb analysed the 5' RACE reads with MiXCR anew, one entry per CDR3 protein. Among about 38,000 distinct CDR3 sequences listed, around 10% were seen once. CDR1 SGHTA and CDR2 FQGNSA come from the germline V gene. V shed 5 bases and J shed 9 bases, with 14 bases lying between them. The CDR3 is made up of 13 amino acids. The J gene is TRBJ2-1, the V gene TRBV7-2, with D maybe TRBD2 (6 bases). This TCR was recovered from a man between 18 and 29 years old who had mild COVID-19 (a few samples of this study predate the infection). Cell type and time point are not known. Material: PBMCs or a T cell subset sorted from them (not recorded which). The CDR3 DNA sequence: TGTGCCAGCAGCCTAAGACTAGTGGGTGAGCAGTTCTTC. Residues: CASSLRLVGEQFF.